These 2 T cell receptor beta chains came from one sample sequenced in a study of CD8+ T cells in alopecia areata. Treatment denoted: oral pan-JAK inhibitor, 5-10 mg twice daily. Once RNA had been extracted, it was reverse transcribed into cDNA to act as the sequencing template. Sequencing was performed with immunoSEQ multiplex PCR; in TCRdb, only in-frame clones are kept and a portion is missing. The sample lists nearly 110,000 clones, 84% seen once, with 24% in the top ten. Sequenced here: CD8+ T cells sorted from blood, sampled at week 24, from a patient treated with tofacitinib. Every receptor here comes from a human donor with alopecia areata.

The chain couples TRBV28 to TRBJ2-7; tentative D call: TRBD1 (6 bases). V was cut by 6 bases and J by 1 base, with 10 bases left in between. This CDR3 contains 13 residues. CDR1 is MDHEN, CDR2 SYDVKM, per germline. In DNA, the CDR3 is TGTGCCAGCAGCCTACAGGGATCCTACGAGCAGTACTTC. Amino acids: CASSLQGSYEQYF. Using reference TRBV28 and TRBJ2-7 for the parts outside the CDR3, the full variable domain is DVKVTQSSRYLVKRTGEKVFLECVQDMDHENMFWYRQDPGLGLRLIYFSYDVKMKEKGDIPEGYSVSREKKERFSLILESASTNQTSMYLCASSLQGSYEQYFGPGTRLTVT.

Here the CDR3 reads CASRQLGGNTIYF. CDR3 DNA sequence: TGCGCCAGCAGACAACTCGGGGGAAACACCATATATTTT. J is TRBJ1-3 and V is TRBV4-1, with unresolved D. The CDR3 spans 13 residues. The V end lost 6 bases, the J end lost 4 bases, and 10 bases lay between the germline ends. Germline CDR1 and CDR2: MGHRA and YSYEKL.